This TCR beta chain was recorded in a study of blood T cells in healthy people across ages. Regarding the study as a whole: From one million sequenced T cells, diversity estimates were lower bounds. TCR beta diversity, measured per million T cells, fell in a roughly linear way with age. More naive CD4+ cells and higher diversity marked long-lived donors relative to aged donors.

The V gene's germline CDR1 is SEHNR and CDR2 FQNEAQ (reference sequence). The CDR3 length is 17 residues. V was pared by 5 bases and J by 4 bases, with 8 bases of the junction left unmatched. Next came a second PCR, run for roughly 7 to 12 cycles, which used a sample-barcoded 5' primer along with a J-beta primer mix. A single record per CDR3 protein comes from TCRdb applying MiXCR to the 5' RACE reads. The data contain over 950,000 distinct CDR3 sequences, under 40% of them singletons. This clonotype was seen a handful of times. Its specificity is unknown. This TCR derives from a young man in good health. The rearrangement uses TRBV7-9 and TRBJ2-3; TRBD2 matches at 14 bases. Sequenced sample: blood. The CDR3 region is CASSSRLAGGLSDTQYF. CDR3 bases: TGTGCCAGCAGCAGCCGACTAGCGGGGGGGCTCTCAGATACGCAGTATTTT.